These T cell receptor beta chains were read from a single sample in a study of technical replicates of blood from a few donors. Profiling relied on immunoSEQ multiplex PCR, and the TCRdb table lists in-frame clones only, not all of them. This sample has tens of thousands of clones, with approximately 91% found just once. Sequencing used PBMCs. All receptors derive from a human donor in good health. Some clones in this sample may be carry-over from other donors' samples. Each CDR3 is given without its conserved first and last residue. Not every row has a clone size; where given, it reads once, few, many or a size class.

>TRBV6-1|NA|TRBJ1-4
ASSEEWGGGEKLF
>TRBV7-9|NA|TRBJ1-5
ASSQTGINQPQH
>TRBV19|NA|TRBJ2-7
ASSQRGTIYEQY
>TRBV18|NA|TRBJ2-1
ASSPSTGLTYNEQF
>TRBV9|NA|TRBJ2-7
ASSVRRREEY
>TRBV6-5|NA|TRBJ2-3
ASSYGAESTDTQY
>TRBV5-1|once|TRBJ1-6
ASSPKTDSYNSPLH
>TRBV18|NA|TRBJ2-1
ASSREAGGNEQF
>TRBV18|NA|TRBJ2-1
ASSGDKPPEQF
>TRBV7-9|NA|TRBJ2-3
ASSSHELSGSSTDTQY
>TRBV2|NA|TRBJ1-4
ASSDQGAVGNEKLF
>TRBV10-3|few|TRBJ1-1
AISLTGMNTEAF
>TRBV5-4|NA|TRBJ2-5
ASSVGWRAETQY
>TRBV19|NA|TRBJ1-6
ASSITGINSPLH
>TRBV10-3|NA|TRBJ2-7
AISVEASYEQY
>TRBV30|NA|TRBJ2-7
AWHHGSSTAYSYEQY
>TRBV6-6|NA|TRBJ1-5
ASSSHDRVNQPQH
>TRBV4-2|once|TRBJ2-5
ASSQTTSGRPQY
>TRBV18|NA|TRBJ1-1
ASSQGFLHRRTEAF
>TRBV6-1|NA|TRBJ2-1
ASSEGVLASSYNEQF
>TRBV7-2|NA|TRBJ1-4
ASSPPPGQGNEKLF
>TRBV5-1|NA|TRBJ2-3
ASSNAGLGGDTQY
>TRBV6-1|NA|TRBJ1-3
ASSDPAGTGATRNTIY
>TRBV7-9|NA|TRBJ2-5
ASSLAYGEETQY
>TRBV7-2|NA|TRBJ2-7
ASSFEAGSSYEQY
>TRBV14|NA|TRBJ2-3
ASSQGFTDTQY
>TRBV2|once|TRBJ2-7
ASSNQGHEQY
>TRBV7-3|NA|TRBJ2-3
ASSLNGFGDTQY
>TRBV5-1|NA|TRBJ1-1
ASSLGLTGQVTEAF
>TRBV7-2|NA|TRBJ2-7
ASSLGGSNYEQY
>TRBV5-1|NA|TRBJ2-3
ASSLSTSGGGLQY
>TRBV7-2|NA|TRBJ2-5
ASSPGGQETQY
>TRBV29-1|NA|TRBJ2-7
SVELPEAGGNLVNEQY
>TRBV5-1|NA|TRBJ2-2
ASSMSSGNTGELF
>TRBV6-5|NA|TRBJ1-2
ASKSSNYGYT
>TRBV7-2|NA|TRBJ2-7
ASSVAQGYEQY
>TRBV5-1|NA|TRBJ2-2
ASSLASGSTGELF
>TRBV7-9|many|TRBJ1-4
ASSRGANEKLF
>TRBV10-3|NA|TRBJ2-7
AISVTGSGAYEQY
>TRBV18|NA|TRBJ1-5
ASSPFVQGANQPQH
>TRBV5-1|NA|TRBJ2-1
ASSLDPSGGYSYNEQF
>TRBV13|NA|TRBJ2-5
ASSLERQGNIETQY
>TRBV6-6|NA|TRBJ2-6
ASSQEYGANVLT
>TRBV5-4|NA|TRBJ1-1
ASSSGQGASYTEAF
>TRBV15|NA|TRBJ2-1
ATSRDQINEQF